This entry describes one TCR beta chain. The data originate from a study of blood T cell repertoires in COVID-19. Study-wide context: T cells, B-cell-depleted T cells, or PBMCs supplied cDNA or gDNA.

Data came from immunoSEQ multiplex PCR; TCRdb stores just in-frame clones and leaves some out. The sample has roughly 250,000 clones, 82% seen once. The source material was peripheral blood. This TCR was recovered from a woman aged 60-70 years with active or convalescent COVID-19.

In nucleotides, the CDR3 is TGTGCCAGCAGCTCAATCCCCCCCAGGGGGGATGAGCAGTTCTTC. Translating it yields CASSSIPPRGDEQFF. The chain uses TRBV7-3 and TRBJ2-1; maybe TRBD1 (7 bases). CDR3 size: 15 residues. With 4 bases removed from V and 8 bases from J, the gap between germline ends came to 18 bases. Germline values: CDR1 SGHTA, CDR2 FQGTGA.